Each of the 3 T cell receptor beta chains below was sequenced from the same sample in a study of regulatory T cells in long-lasting Graves disease. Regarding time point: newly diagnosed GD, antithyroid drugs for less than 3 months. The authors made the TCR library using RNA they extracted from PBMCs. Investigators prepared the TCR beta libraries by applying iRepertoire HTBI primers and Arm-PCR of CDR3 regions. TCRdb re-called the multiplex PCR reads through MiXCR, storing one row per CDR3 protein. Here the sample spans 550,000 to 600,000 distinct CDR3 sequences, 16% being singletons. These same records also appear under a second study, on T cells in Graves' hyperthyroidism and ophthalmopathy.

The sample here was peripheral blood mononuclear cells (PBMCs), taken at new diagnosis, from a patient treated with antithyroid drugs. Source of these receptors: a young man with Graves disease.

The rearrangement links TRBV19 to TRBJ2-2, with TRBD2 as a possible D gene (6 bases). Between the trimmed V and J ends, which lost 1 base and 6 bases, there was a span of 15 bases. The CDR3 length is 16 residues. Germline CDR1 LNHDA, CDR2 SQIVND (reference sequence). Written as DNA, the CDR3 is TGTGCCAGTAGTATAGGCCGAGGGCTAGCGTCCGGGGAGCTGTTTTTT. Translated, it gives CASSIGRGLASGELFF.

The rearrangement joins TRBV19 to TRBJ1-5, with 7 nucleotides matching TRBD1. Germline trimming cut 0 bases from V and 2 bases from J; bases unmatched to any gene: 7. The V gene's germline CDR1 is LNHDA and CDR2 SQIVND (reference sequence). The CDR3 totals 17 residues. This CDR3 is CASSIDRAGGGNQPQHF. CDR3 bases: TGTGCCAGTAGTATAGATCGGGCAGGGGGAGGCAATCAGCCCCAGCATTTT.

This clonotype occurred many times. The chain uses TRBV28 and TRBJ1-2; the match to TRBD1 covers 9 bases. Germline lookup yields CDR1 MDHEN and CDR2 SYDVKM. The CDR3 consists of 13 residues. J was trimmed by 8 bases and V by 6 bases; bases with no gene match: 7. The CDR3 reads CASSLGTGRGYTF. For the CDR3, the DNA is TGTGCCAGCAGCCTCGGGACAGGGAGAGGCTACACCTTC.